This T cell receptor beta chain was observed in a study of radiotherapy plus CTLA-4 blockade in lung cancer. General study findings and limits: Blood saw expansion of tumor-derived TCR clones after radiotherapy plus ipilimumab.

On this clone: Its antigen is unidentified.

Some clones are missing from TCRdb's copy, which holds only in-frame ones; the method was immunoSEQ multiplex PCR. The sample contains approximately 65,000 clones, about 72% of which appear only once. The sample in question was peripheral blood, obtained from a patient treated with radiotherapy plus ipilimumab. The source is a human donor with non-small cell lung cancer who had a complete response to radiotherapy plus ipilimumab.

CDR3 sequence (DNA): TGTGCCAGCAGTGAAAGTCACAGGGGTCAGCCCCAGCATTTT. Translating gives CASSESHRGQPQHF. The rearrangement joins TRBV2 to TRBJ1-5; 7 bases match TRBD1. Germline CDR1 is SNHLY and CDR2 is FYNNEI. V shed 2 bases, J shed 6 bases, and the junction held 4 bases outside the gene matches. The CDR3 length is 14 residues.